This is a list of T cell receptor beta chains from one sample in a study of blood T cell repertoires in COVID-19. Repertoires were generated with immunoSEQ multiplex PCR, while TCRdb's copy carries only in-frame clones and drops some. The sample holds 150,000 to 200,000 clones, 85% seen once. Material: peripheral blood. The receptors were sampled from a human donor with acute or convalescent COVID-19. The donor label of this sample is uncertain. Both conserved end residues are part of each CDR3. The D gene is left open where the match is weak. Only part of the rows carry a size: once, few, many, or a class if the clone is expanded.

V	size	J	D	DNA	CDR3
TRBV11-2	.	TRBJ2-5	TRBD2	TGTGCCAGCAGCCCGCGGTGGGCGGGGGTCCAAGAGACCCAGTACTTC	CASSPRWAGVQETQYF
TRBV11-2	.	TRBJ1-2	.	TGTGCCAGCAGCTCCCTCTTTAACTATGGCTACACCTTC	CASSSLFNYGYTF
TRBV6-6	.	TRBJ2-7	.	TGTGCCAGCAGCTCCGGGGAGCAGGGGTCCTACGAGCAGTACTTC	CASSSGEQGSYEQYF
TRBV7-2	.	TRBJ1-2	.	TGTGCCAGCAGCTTCCGAGACAGACCCGACTATGGCTACACCTTC	CASSFRDRPDYGYTF
TRBV28	.	TRBJ2-3	.	TGTGCCAGCAGTTTCCGGGGGAGCACAGATACGCAGTATTTT	CASSFRGSTDTQYF
TRBV19	.	TRBJ2-3	.	TGTGCCAGTAGTATGCGGAGAGGCGCAGATACGCAGTATTTT	CASSMRRGADTQYF
TRBV27	.	TRBJ1-4	.	TGTGCCAGCAGTTCCCCAGGGGCAGGTGAAAAACTGTTTTTT	CASSSPGAGEKLFF
TRBV7-2	.	TRBJ1-1	TRBD1	TGTGCCAGCAGCTTATTCGGGACAGGCCTGAGCACTGAAGCTTTCTTT	CASSLFGTGLSTEAFF
TRBV30	.	TRBJ1-5	.	TGTGCCTGGAGTGGCAGTAGCAATCAGCCCCAGCATTTT	CAWSGSSNQPQHF
TRBV4-3	.	TRBJ1-2	TRBD1	TGCGCCAGCAGCCAAGAGGGGACAGCTAACTATGGCTACACCTTC	CASSQEGTANYGYTF
TRBV28	.	TRBJ2-1	.	TGTGCCAGCAGCCTAGGGGGGGGCAATGAGCAGTTCTTC	CASSLGGGNEQFF
TRBV11-2	.	TRBJ2-2	TRBD2	TGTGCCACCACCGAGCGGGGCGACATTATGAACACCGGGGAGCTGTTTTTT	CATTERGDIMNTGELFF
TRBV14	.	TRBJ2-3	.	TGTGCCAGCAGCCAAAGGTGGGGGGGCACAGATACGCAGTATTTT	CASSQRWGGTDTQYF
TRBV4-3	.	TRBJ2-7	.	TGCGCCAGCAGCCAACAGCCGGCGACAGCCAAATCCTACGGGCAGTACTTC	CASSQQPATAKSYGQYF
TRBV4-1	.	TRBJ1-6	TRBD1	TGCGCCAGCAGCCAAGATCAAGGACAGGGGTTCGCCTATAATTCACCCCTCCACTTT	CASSQDQGQGFAYNSPLHF
TRBV7-2	.	TRBJ2-6	.	TGTGCCAGCAGCCCATACCCCATGACAGGCTCCTCTGGGGCCAACGTCCTGACTTTC	CASSPYPMTGSSGANVLTF
TRBV24-1	.	TRBJ2-3	TRBD2	TGTGCCACCAGTGAGAACTACGGACTAGCGAGCACAGATACGCAGTATTTT	CATSENYGLASTDTQYF
TRBV5-1	.	TRBJ2-3	.	TGCGCCAGCAGACCCCAGCGGAGCACAGATACGCAGTATTTT	CASRPQRSTDTQYF
TRBV4-3	.	TRBJ2-1	TRBD2	TGCGCCAGCAGCCAAGATCCCCCCTGGACTAGCGGGGGGGTCAATGAGCAGTTCTTC	CASSQDPPWTSGGVNEQFF
TRBV19	.	TRBJ1-2	.	TGTGCCAGTATTTTGGATCCGAGCCCACTAGGAGGAGGCTACACCTTC	CASILDPSPLGGGYTF
TRBV10-2	.	TRBJ1-1	.	TGCGCCAGCAGAGCAGGGTCATCCCCGAACACTGAAGCTTTCTTT	CASRAGSSPNTEAFF
TRBV30	few	TRBJ1-6	TRBD1	TGTGCCTGGGACCTCCGGGACAGCAATTCACCCCTCCACTTT	CAWDLRDSNSPLHF
TRBV3-1/TRBV3-2	.	TRBJ1-1	.	TGTGCCAGCAGCCCTACCCTGTGGGGGCCCGATGAAGCTTTCTTT	CASSPTLWGPDEAFF
TRBV6-4	.	TRBJ2-2	TRBD1	TGTGCCAGCAGGGGACAGGGGAACGGGGAGCTGTTTTTT	CASRGQGNGELFF
TRBV3-1/TRBV3-2	.	TRBJ2-7	.	TGTGCCAGCAGCCAAGATTACGGGGTCGAGCAGTACTTC	CASSQDYGVEQYF
TRBV19	.	TRBJ1-6	.	TGTGCCAGTACTCCCGGAACAGGGCCTAGCTCCTATAATTCACCCCTCCACTTT	CASTPGTGPSSYNSPLHF
TRBV5-1	.	TRBJ1-1	TRBD1	TGCGCCAGCAGTCAGGGGGGCCCAATGAACACTGAAGCTTTCTTT	CASSQGGPMNTEAFF
TRBV19	.	TRBJ1-5	.	TGTGCCAGTAGTAGGTCCGCTAACAATCAGCCCCAGCATTTT	CASSRSANNQPQHF
TRBV19	.	TRBJ1-5	TRBD1	TGTGCCAGTAGTATAGGAGACAGGGAGATCGATCAGCCCCAGCATTTT	CASSIGDREIDQPQHF